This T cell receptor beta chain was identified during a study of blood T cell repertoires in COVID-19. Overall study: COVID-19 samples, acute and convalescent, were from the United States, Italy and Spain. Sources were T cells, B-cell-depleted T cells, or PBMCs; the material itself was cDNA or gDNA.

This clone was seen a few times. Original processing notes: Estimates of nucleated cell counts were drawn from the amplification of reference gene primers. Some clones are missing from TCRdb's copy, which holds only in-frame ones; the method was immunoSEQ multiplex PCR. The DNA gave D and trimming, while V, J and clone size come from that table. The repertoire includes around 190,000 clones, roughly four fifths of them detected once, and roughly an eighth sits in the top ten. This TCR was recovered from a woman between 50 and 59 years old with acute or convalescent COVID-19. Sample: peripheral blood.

DNA of the CDR3: TGTGCCATCAGTGCAGGACAGGGGTTATACGAGCAGTACTTC. Translation gives CAISAGQGLYEQYF. This chain uses TRBV10-3 with TRBJ2-7, with TRBD1 identical over 9 bases. The CDR3 spans 14 residues. Germline values: CDR1 ENHRY, CDR2 SYGVKD. V dropped 4 bases and J dropped 4; count of bases not matched to a gene: 5.